One sample yielded the 30 T cell receptor beta chains listed below, sequenced in a study of T cells in Graves' hyperthyroidism and ophthalmopathy (dated by TCRdb to about 2019). Library construction relied on multiplex PCR. The sample was run on an Illumina HiSeq 2000. The TCR beta CDR3 regions were amplified from RNA transcripts. A first-round RT-PCR of the TCR CDR3 used the HTBI primer set with the Qiagen OneStep RT-PCR kit. The public reads were reanalyzed by TCRdb: fastp trimming at Q25, MiXCR alignment, in-frame beta chains only. Identical CDR3 protein sequences are pooled into one entry, listed with their most common genes and DNA. Present in this sample are around 340,000 distinct CDR3 sequences, 20% to 25% of which were seen just once. The ten most abundant clones make up about 50% of the sample. The sample comprised blood. These receptors all stem from a woman between 50 and 59 years old with Graves' hyperthyroidism.

This clonotype has a count of ten or more. This chain joins TRBV18 and TRBJ2-5; unclear D gene. The ends were cut back, 4 bases at V and 4 bases at J, with 7 bases in the middle. Germline V gene data show CDR1 as KGHSH and CDR2 as LQKENI. The CDR3 consists of 12 residues. The CDR3 DNA reads as TGTGCCAGCTCACGGGCGACAGAGACCCAGTACTTC. It specifies CASSRATETQYF.

This clonotype came up many times. J is TRBJ1-2 and V is TRBV12-3 or TRBV12-4; weak D call: TRBD1 (5 bases). This CDR3 region has 15 residues. V dropped 6 bases and J dropped 4 bases, with 18 bases sitting between them. The CDR3 sequence is CASRLTQGISYGYTF. Written as DNA, the CDR3 is TGTGCCAGCAGATTGACTCAGGGTATCTCCTATGGCTACACCTTC.

This chain connects TRBV19 to TRBJ1-2, with D unclear. With 7 bases removed from V and 8 bases from J, the gap between germline ends came to 23 bases. CDR1 is LNHDA and CDR2 is SQIVND in the germline V gene (reference sequence). CDR3 size: 15 residues. The DNA of the CDR3 is TGTGCCAGTACCGCCGCCCTTTCGGGTCTCTACGGCTACACCTTC. Translating it yields CASTAALSGLYGYTF.

V usage is TRBV24-1 and J usage is TRBJ2-6, with a weak D call TRBD2 (6 bases). This CDR3 region has 14 residues. V lost 9 bases, J lost 3 bases, and 11 bases lay in between. From germline, CDR1 is KGHDR and CDR2 SFDVKD. Here the CDR3 reads CATGGAGGANVLTF. CDR3 bases: TGTGCCACCGGAGGGGCAGGTGGGGCCAACGTCCTGACTTTC.

This chain links TRBV2 with TRBJ1-1; a weak D match, TRBD1 (5 bases). Trimming stripped 2 bases from V and 3 bases from J, with 10 bases between. The germline gives CDR1 SNHLY, CDR2 FYNNEI. This CDR3 contains 14 residues. CDR3 bases: TGTGCCAGCAGTGAACAGGGATGGGACACTGAAGCTTTCTTT. It translates to CASSEQGWDTEAFF. Using reference TRBV2 and TRBJ1-1 for the parts outside the CDR3, the full variable domain is EPEVTQTPSHQVTQMGQEVILRCVPISNHLYFYWYRQILGQKVEFLVSFYNNEISEKSEIFDDQFSVERPDGSNFTLKIRSTKLEDSAMYFCASSEQGWDTEAFFGQGTRLTVV.

The chain is built from TRBV4-1 and TRBJ1-3; maybe TRBD1 (6 bases). The CDR3 sequence is 14 residues long. Germline assignment: CDR1 MGHRA and CDR2 YSYEKL. V was pared by 6 bases and J by 0 bases, with 9 bases between. The CDR3 loop reads CASSPGDSGNTIYF. CDR3 sequence (DNA): TGCGCCAGCAGTCCAGGGGACTCTGGAAACACCATATATTTT.

This clonotype came up many times. The genes are TRBV11-2 and TRBJ1-3; weak D call: TRBD1 (5 bases). The CDR3 contains 15 residues. CDR1 is SGHAT and CDR2 is FQNNGV in the germline V gene. Deletions cut 10 bases from V and 4 bases from J, with 20 bases between. The CDR3 DNA is TGTGCCACCCGAGACAGCGCTCGCCGCGGAAACACCATATATTTT. Translation gives CATRDSARRGNTIYF. Using reference TRBV11-2 and TRBJ1-3 for the parts outside the CDR3, the full variable domain is EAGVAQSPRYKIIEKRQSVAFWCNPISGHATLYWYQQILGQGPKLLIQFQNNGVVDDSQLPKDRFSAERLKGVDSTLKIQPAKLEDSAVYLCATRDSARRGNTIYFGEGSWLTVV.

This clonotype occurred many times. The chain carries TRBV5-1 and TRBJ2-7, with 8 bases aligning to TRBD2. The CDR3 length is 17 residues. CDR1 and CDR2 from the germline V gene are SGHRS and YFSETQ. Germline trimming cut 3 bases from V and 0 bases from J; bases unmatched to any gene: 11. DNA of the CDR3: TGCGCCAGCAGCTCGGGACTAGTTGGGGAAAGCTCCTACGAGCAGTACTTC. Protein: CASSSGLVGESSYEQYF.

This clonotype was observed many times. The chain recombines TRBV28 with TRBJ2-7, with D uncertain. The germline CDR1 and CDR2 sequences are MDHEN and SYDVKM. This CDR3 has 13 amino acids. V was trimmed by 5 bases and J by 3 bases, leaving 11 bases between them. The CDR3 loop is CASSGTPGYEQYF. CDR3 sequence (DNA): TGTGCCAGCAGTGGAACCCCGGGCTACGAGCAGTACTTC.

This clonotype was observed at least ten times. The chain uses TRBV3-1 and TRBJ1-1; D is unresolved. Germline CDR1 and CDR2: LGHDT and YNNKEL (reference sequence). Trimming stripped 10 bases from V and 5 bases from J, with 20 bases between. The CDR3 contains 14 residues. CDR3 residues: CATGNRASKTEAFF. CDR3 coding DNA: TGTGCCACGGGTAATAGGGCGTCGAAAACTGAAGCTTTCTTT.

This rearrangement joins TRBV9 to TRBJ2-2, with D maybe TRBD1 (6 bases). The CDR3 totals 15 residues. V was pared by 2 bases and J by 0 bases, with 8 bases between. Germline V lookup: CDR1 SGDLS, CDR2 YYNGEE. The CDR3 spells CASSVRDTNTGELFF. DNA for the CDR3: TGTGCCAGCAGCGTCCGGGACACGAACACCGGGGAGCTGTTTTTT. Supplemented by reference TRBV9 and TRBJ2-2, the full variable domain reads DSGVTQTPKHLITATGQRVTLRCSPRSGDLSVYWYQQSLDQGLQFLIQYYNGEERAKGNILERFSAQQFPDLHSELNLSSLELGDSALYFCASSVRDTNTGELFFGEGSRLTVL.

This clonotype was counted between two and nine times. The missing conserved phenylalanine or tryptophan at the end of this CDR3 makes a read error likely. The chain uses TRBV27 and TRBJ2-1; 7 bases match TRBD2. CDR3 size: 17 residues. From germline, CDR1 is MNHEY and CDR2 SMNVEV (reference sequence). Trimming took 5 bases from V and 1 from J; bases not matched to a gene: 11. CDR3 amino acids: CASSPRLRENSYNEQFL. DNA of the CDR3: TGTGCCAGCAGTCCCAGATTGCGGGAGAATTCCTACAATGAGCAGTTCCTC.

This clonotype was counted a few times. This sequence joins TRBV25-1 and TRBJ2-1, with D possibly being TRBD2 (6 bases). This CDR3 has 13 amino acids. The V end was cut by 8 bases, the J end by 6 bases, with 14 bases between. Germline lookup yields CDR1 MGHDK and CDR2 SYGVNS. The CDR3 bases are TGTGCCAGCGCGGGGTGGGGCATCAATGAGCAGTTCTTC. This translates into CASAGWGINEQFF.

This clonotype was seen once. The chain couples TRBV12-3 or TRBV12-4 to TRBJ1-2, with TRBD1 matching 8 bases. This CDR3 has 13 amino acids. The ends lost 6 bases at V and 8 bases at J; junction bases unmatched: 8. CDR3 in DNA: TGTGCCAGCAGCGGCGGACAGGGTCCCGGCTACACCTTC. Its protein product is CASSGGQGPGYTF.

The sample holds many counts of this clonotype. This chain uses TRBV28 with TRBJ2-6; D ambiguous. V was cut by 4 bases and J by 0 bases, with 7 bases left in between. The V gene's germline CDR1 is MDHEN and CDR2 SYDVKM. There are 15 residues in the CDR3. CDR3 residues: CASSSTASGANVLTF. The CDR3 DNA reads as TGTGCCAGCAGTTCAACAGCCTCTGGGGCCAACGTCCTGACTTTC.

The table lists this clonotype with a few counts. The chain links TRBV6-1 to TRBJ2-4; D may match TRBD1 or TRBD2 (7 bases each). CDR3 length: 18 amino acids. Germline CDR1 reads MNHNS; CDR2 reads SASEGT. Trimming cost V 8 bases and J 6 bases, with 29 bases left between them. The DNA for the CDR3 is TGTGCCAGCGGGGGGGCCGACAGGGAGGCTGTTGGCGGAAACATTCAGTACTTC. As protein: CASGGADREAVGGNIQYF.

For the CDR3, the DNA is TGTGCCAGCAGCCTCTTCCGGGACAGGGATTACTCCGGGGAGCTGTTTTTT. Translating it yields CASSLFRDRDYSGELFF. V and J are TRBV13 and TRBJ2-2, with TRBD1 matching 9 bases. V lost 5 bases, J lost 6 bases, and 13 bases stayed unmatched. This CDR3 is 17 amino acids long. Per germline, CDR1 PRHDT and CDR2 FYEKMQ (reference sequence).

This sequence joins TRBV18 and TRBJ1-1; TRBD1 matches 7 bases. Germline values: CDR1 KGHSH, CDR2 LQKENI. J gave up 4 bases and V 4 bases, and 6 bases lay outside the gene matches. The CDR3 spans 14 residues. The CDR3 spells CASSQQGTTTEAFF. The CDR3 DNA is TGTGCCAGCTCACAACAGGGGACGACCACTGAAGCTTTCTTT. Based on the CDR3 plus reference TRBV18 and TRBJ1-1, the full variable domain is NAGVMQNPRHLVRRRGQEARLRCSPMKGHSHVYWYRQLPEEGLKFMVYLQKENIIDESGMPKERFSAEFPKEGPSILRIQQVVRGDSAAYFCASSQQGTTTEAFFGQGTRLTVV.

The gene calls are TRBV19 and TRBJ2-5; perhaps TRBD2 as D (6 bases). The CDR3 extends over 15 amino acids. The V gene's germline CDR1 is LNHDA and CDR2 SQIVND (reference sequence). V was clipped by 6 bases and J by 2 bases, with 16 bases between them. CDR3 region: CASRVSSGGQETQYF. CDR3 nucleotide sequence: TGTGCCAGTAGAGTGAGTAGCGGAGGACAAGAGACCCAGTACTTC.

The sample holds a few counts of this clonotype. The chain links TRBV10-3 to TRBJ2-6; either TRBD1 or TRBD2 may fit D (5 bases each). Germline CDR1 is ENHRY and CDR2 is SYGVKD. The CDR3 loop spans 17 amino acids. Trimming took off 0 bases at V and 1 base at J, with 10 bases between the two ends. CDR3 region: CAISESGTESGANVLTF. The DNA for the CDR3 is TGTGCCATCAGTGAGTCGGGGACGGAATCTGGGGCCAACGTCCTGACTTTC.

This clonotype was seen ten or more times. The chain combines TRBV6-2 or TRBV6-3 with TRBJ1-2; unclear D gene. From germline, CDR1 is MNHEY and CDR2 SVGEGT. V lost 7 bases and J lost 4, with 13 bases in between. This CDR3 has 13 residues. CDR3: CASKRNSAYGYTF. As DNA, the CDR3 is TGTGCCAGCAAGAGGAACAGTGCCTATGGCTACACCTTC.

The genes are TRBV10-3 and TRBJ2-5, with D possibly matching TRBD2 (6 bases). The CDR3 runs to 14 residues. Germline V gene sequence: CDR1 ENHRY, CDR2 SYGVKD. Trimming pared 0 bases from V and 5 bases from J, leaving 10 bases between. The CDR3: CAISESGRRETQYF. Written as DNA, the CDR3 is TGTGCCATCAGTGAGTCAGGGAGGAGGGAGACCCAGTACTTC.

This clonotype was recorded many times. The rearrangement links TRBV10-3 to TRBJ1-5; possible D gene TRBD1, 5 bases. Trimming removed 3 bases from V and 2 bases from J, with 14 bases in between. In germline, CDR1 is ENHRY, CDR2 SYGVKD. The length of the CDR3 is 16 residues. CDR3 in DNA: TGTGCCATCAGTGAAAGTTCAGGGAATGGCAATCAGCCCCAGCATTTT. It yields the protein CAISESSGNGNQPQHF.

The V call is TRBV15, the J call TRBJ1-5; possibly TRBD1 for D (5 bases). CDR1 is LNHNV, CDR2 YYDKDF, per germline (reference sequence). The length of the CDR3 is 18 residues. V gave up 1 base and J gave up 1 base, with 17 bases separating them. DNA for the CDR3: TGTGCCACCAGCAGAGTGAAGGGGATGTTAAGGAGCAATCAGCCCCAGCATTTT. Translation: CATSRVKGMLRSNQPQHF.

This clonotype was counted a few times. The chain employs TRBV2 and TRBJ1-1, with D possibly matching TRBD1 (5 bases). The CDR3 loop spans 13 amino acids. CDR1 is SNHLY and CDR2 is FYNNEI in the germline V gene. The germline V and J ends were trimmed by 7 bases and 7 bases, with 16 bases remaining between them. CDR3 bases: TGTGCCAGCAAGCCCCGGGACCCGGGTGAAGCTTTCTTT. It specifies CASKPRDPGEAFF.

This clonotype came up once. A much larger clone differs by one base, so this may be a read error. The chain employs TRBV2 and TRBJ1-4; D is ambiguous. V dropped 5 bases and J dropped 7 bases, with 14 bases sitting between them. The CDR3 is 14 amino acids. Germline CDR1 reads SNHLY; CDR2 reads FYNNEI. The CDR3 DNA is TGTGCCAGCAGTACCCCGGGAGGAGCTGAAAAACTGTTTTTT. Translation gives CASSTPGGAEKLFF.

This clonotype was seen many times. J is TRBJ2-7 and V is TRBV7-9; D may be TRBD1 or TRBD2 (5 bases each). Germline V gene sequence: CDR1 SEHNR, CDR2 FQNEAQ (reference sequence). V was cut by 5 bases and J by 2 bases, with 10 bases left in between. This CDR3 has 13 amino acids. The CDR3 region is CASSRDVAYEQYF. For the CDR3, the DNA is TGTGCCAGCAGCCGGGACGTGGCCTACGAGCAGTACTTC.

This clonotype was counted ten times or more. V is TRBV28 and J is TRBJ1-5; no reliable D call. The V gene's germline CDR1 is MDHEN and CDR2 SYDVKM. Trimming took 9 bases from V and 3 from J, leaving 27 bases between them. The CDR3 length is 18 residues. CDR3 sequence: CASTLVRRKWSPNQPQHF. CDR3 DNA sequence: TGTGCCAGTACGTTGGTCAGGAGAAAGTGGTCTCCCAATCAGCCCCAGCATTTT.

Ten or more counts support this clonotype. The chain links TRBV7-9 to TRBJ2-7; D ambiguous. Germline-derived CDR1 and CDR2 are SEHNR and FQNEAQ (reference sequence). This CDR3 has 12 residues. Trimming shortened V by 1 base and J by 4 bases, and 5 bases separated the two germline ends. CDR3 in DNA: TGTGCCAGCAGCTTAGTACAGTACGAGCAGTACTTC. This gives the protein CASSLVQYEQYF.

This clonotype has at least ten counts. The chain's CDR3 is CASRGTQGRRETQYF. DNA of the CDR3: TGTGCCAGCAGAGGAACCCAGGGAAGACGGGAGACCCAGTACTTC. V is TRBV28 and J is TRBJ2-5, with D perhaps matching TRBD1 (5 bases). The ends were cut back, 6 bases at V and 5 bases at J, with 19 bases in the middle. Looked up from germline, CDR1 is MDHEN and CDR2 is SYDVKM. The CDR3 loop spans 15 amino acids.